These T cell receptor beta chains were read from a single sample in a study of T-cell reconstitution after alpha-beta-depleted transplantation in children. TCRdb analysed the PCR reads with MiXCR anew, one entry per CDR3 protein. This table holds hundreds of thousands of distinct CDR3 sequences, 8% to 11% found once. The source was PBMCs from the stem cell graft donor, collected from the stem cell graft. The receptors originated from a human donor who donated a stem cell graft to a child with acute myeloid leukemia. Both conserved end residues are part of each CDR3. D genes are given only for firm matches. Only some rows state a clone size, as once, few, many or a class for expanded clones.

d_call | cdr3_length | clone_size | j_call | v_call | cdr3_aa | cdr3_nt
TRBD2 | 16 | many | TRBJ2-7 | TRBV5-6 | CASSPVGTSGLYEQYF | TGTGCCAGCAGCCCGGTTGGGACTAGCGGCCTCTACGAGCAGTACTTC
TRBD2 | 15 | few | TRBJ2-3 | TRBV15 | CATSRPGTSGKAQYF | TGTGCCACCAGCAGACCTGGGACTAGCGGGAAGGCGCAGTATTTT
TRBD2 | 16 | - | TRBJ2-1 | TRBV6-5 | CASSYPTTSGTGEQFF | TGTGCCAGCAGTTACCCCACGACTAGCGGGACTGGGGAGCAGTTCTTC
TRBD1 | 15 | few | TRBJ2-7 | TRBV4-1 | CASSLKGTGVGEQYF | TGCGCCAGCAGCCTGAAAGGGACAGGGGTAGGGGAGCAGTACTTC
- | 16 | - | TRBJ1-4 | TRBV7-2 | CASSLVGGVKREKLFF | TGTGCCAGCAGCTTAGTGGGAGGAGTTAAAAGGGAAAAACTGTTTTTT
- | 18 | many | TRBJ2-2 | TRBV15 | CATSPQGIAKTNTGELFF | TGTGCCACCAGCCCCCAAGGGATAGCAAAGACGAACACCGGGGAGCTGTTTTTT
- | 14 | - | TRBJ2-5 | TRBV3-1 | CASSHSSGQETQYF | TGTGCCAGCAGCCATTCAAGCGGGCAAGAGACCCAGTACTTC
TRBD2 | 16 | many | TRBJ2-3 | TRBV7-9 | CASSLPAGISTDTQYF | TGTGCCAGCAGCTTACCAGCGGGGATTAGCACAGATACGCAGTATTTT
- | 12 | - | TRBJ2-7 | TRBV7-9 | CASSLSGAEQYF | TGTGCCAGCAGCCTATCAGGGGCAGAGCAGTACTTC
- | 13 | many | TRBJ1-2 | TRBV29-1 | CSAFLGPGYGYTF | TGCAGCGCTTTTCTCGGACCCGGCTATGGCTACACCTTC
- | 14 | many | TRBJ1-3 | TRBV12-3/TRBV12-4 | CASSLTSSGNTIYF | TGTGCCAGCAGTCTGACTAGCTCTGGAAACACCATATATTTT
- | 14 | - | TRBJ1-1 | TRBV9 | CASSVAGIDTEAFF | TGTGCCAGCAGCGTAGCGGGGATCGATACTGAAGCTTTCTTT
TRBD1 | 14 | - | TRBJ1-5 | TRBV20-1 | CSATRGNSNQPQHF | TGCAGTGCTACCAGGGGGAATAGCAATCAGCCCCAGCATTTT
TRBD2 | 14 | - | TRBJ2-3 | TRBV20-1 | CSAMTSGRVDTQYF | TGCAGTGCTATGACTAGCGGGAGGGTGGATACGCAGTATTTT
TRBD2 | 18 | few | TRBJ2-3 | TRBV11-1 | CASSPWTSGSPGTDTQYF | TGTGCCAGCAGCCCCTGGACTAGCGGGAGCCCCGGGACAGATACGCAGTATTTT
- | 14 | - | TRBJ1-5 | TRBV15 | CATSRPEGNQPQHF | TGTGCCACCAGCAGACCCGAGGGCAATCAGCCCCAGCATTTT
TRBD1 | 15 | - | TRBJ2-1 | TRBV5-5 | CASSDWTGAYNEQFF | TGTGCCAGCAGCGATTGGACAGGGGCCTACAATGAGCAGTTCTTC
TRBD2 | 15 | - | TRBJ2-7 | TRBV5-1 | CASSLSSGSRDEQYF | TGCGCCAGCAGCTTGTCTAGCGGGAGTCGGGACGAGCAGTACTTC
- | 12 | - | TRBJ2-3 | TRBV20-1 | CSANLNSDTQYF | TGCAGTGCCAACCTAAACTCAGATACGCAGTATTTT
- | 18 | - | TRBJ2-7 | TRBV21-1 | CASSTNTDLIGGSYEQYF | TGTGCCAGCAGCACAAACACGGACTTAATCGGAGGCTCCTACGAGCAGTACTTC
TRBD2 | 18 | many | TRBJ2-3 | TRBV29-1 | CNIIGLAGGVTLTDTQYF | TGCAACATCATAGGGCTAGCGGGAGGGGTAACCTTAACAGATACGCAGTATTTT
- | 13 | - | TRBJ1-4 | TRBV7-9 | CASSSYHLEKLFF | TGTGCCAGCAGCTCATACCACCTCGAGAAACTGTTTTTT
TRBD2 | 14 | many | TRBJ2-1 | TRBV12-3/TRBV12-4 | CASSVTSGRNEQFF | TGTGCCAGCAGTGTCACTAGCGGGAGAAATGAGCAGTTCTTC
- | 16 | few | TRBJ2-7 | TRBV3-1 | CASSQDAGGLTHEQYF | TGTGCCAGCAGCCAAGATGCTGGCGGTTTGACCCACGAGCAGTACTTC